This TCR beta chain is from a study of graft-versus-host responses after intestinal transplantation. Study in general: Among the recipients, transplants were multivisceral, liver-intestinal, or isolated intestinal. Once they had received anti-thymocyte globulin induction, all recipients took tacrolimus and steroids for approximately 3 years. Study observations and caveats: Recipient marrow held GvH clones, some first seen in ileum or blood. Early post-transplant declines in HvG were associated with peak levels of circulating GvH clones.

As to this clone: Its antigen is as yet unknown.

J was trimmed by 0 bases and V by 3 bases; bases with no gene match: 10. This CDR3 is 17 amino acids long. Per the germline V gene, CDR1 is SEHNR and CDR2 is FQNEAQ (reference sequence). The data were produced by immunoSEQ multiplex PCR, yet TCRdb's version contains in-frame clones alone and is incomplete. The sample has some 40,000 clones; 85% to 95% are singletons. The sample consisted of PBMCs, taken 734 days after intestinal transplantation. The chain is built from TRBV7-9 and TRBJ2-7, with 8 bases aligning to TRBD1. This TCR derives from a human patient who received an intestinal transplant, so some T cells may come from the graft donor. The CDR3 loop is CASSFPLTGQASYEQYF. In nucleotides, the CDR3 is TGTGCCAGCAGCTTCCCCCTCACGGGACAGGCCTCCTACGAGCAGTACTTC.